This T cell receptor (beta chain) was identified in a study of control samples from healthy donors and cancer patients. Clones were sequenced by immunoSEQ multiplex PCR, and TCRdb holds only the in-frame ones, with some missing. The sample yields approximately 160,000 clones, about 94% seen once. The CDR3 is 13 residues long. V was clipped by 1 base and J by 6 bases, with 7 bases between them. The sequenced sample was blood. The TCR originated in a woman in her twenties or thirties in good health. The chain is built from TRBV12-3 or TRBV12-4 and TRBJ1-5; tentatively, D is TRBD1 (5 bases). CDR3 amino acids: CASSLERGQPQHF. In DNA, the CDR3 is TGTGCCAGCAGTTTAGAAAGGGGTCAGCCCCAGCATTTT.